The 15 T cell receptor beta chains below were found in one sample sequenced in a study of blood T cells in healthy people across ages. A J-beta primer mix and a sample-barcoded 5' primer were used in a second PCR of roughly 6 to 12 cycles. TCRdb re-analysed the 5' RACE reads in MiXCR, keeping a single row per CDR3 protein. In the table there are about 510,000 distinct CDR3 sequences, over 25% of which are singletons. These same records also appear under a second study, on T cells of mothers and their children.

The specimen was blood. These receptors all come from a boy aged 2 to 10 in good health.

The sample holds many counts of this clonotype. V is TRBV3-1 and J is TRBJ1-1; D is uncertain. The germline V gene encodes CDR1 LGHDT and CDR2 YNNKEL (reference sequence). V was cut by 4 bases and J by 1 base, with 13 bases left in between. This CDR3 has 15 residues. CDR3 region: CASSPNWAGNTEAFF. The CDR3 nucleotides read TGTGCCAGCAGCCCTAACTGGGCAGGGAACACTGAAGCTTTCTTT.

The chain couples TRBV14 to TRBJ2-3; D unresolved. The CDR3 is 15 amino acids. V was trimmed by 2 bases and J by 1 base, leaving 10 bases between them. In germline, CDR1 is SGHDN, CDR2 FVKESK. CDR3 amino acids: CASSQRFGGTDTQYF. In DNA, the CDR3 is TGTGCCAGCAGCCAAAGGTTTGGTGGCACAGATACGCAGTATTTT.

Note on this clonotype: The conserved final phenylalanine or tryptophan is absent from the CDR3, which likely points to a read error. This chain links TRBV5-1 with TRBJ2-5; TRBD2 is a possible D gene (5 bases). Germline CDR1 is SGHRS and CDR2 is YFSETQ. This CDR3 has 16 amino acids. V lost 0 bases to trimming and J lost 5 bases, with 17 bases between them. CDR3 sequence reads: CASSLGVTSGKETQYS. In DNA form, the CDR3 reads TGCGCCAGCAGCTTGGGAGTGACATCGGGAAAGGAGACCCAGTACTCC.

There are a few counts of this clonotype. The V gene is TRBV20-1, the J gene TRBJ1-6; a weak D match, TRBD1 (5 bases). This CDR3 is built from 14 residues. Looked up from germline, CDR1 is DFQATT and CDR2 is SNEGSKA (reference sequence). The ends were cut back, 4 bases at V and 9 bases at J, with 16 bases in the middle. The CDR3 sequence is CSAITGTPGSPLHF. The CDR3 DNA follows: TGCAGTGCTATCACCGGGACCCCGGGTTCACCCCTCCACTTT.

The V call is TRBV6-6, the J call TRBJ2-7, with TRBD2 identical over 8 bases. Germline-derived CDR1 and CDR2 are MNHNY and SVGAGI (reference sequence). V was clipped by 2 bases and J by 7 bases; unmatched bases: 10. This CDR3 region has 15 residues. Written as DNA, the CDR3 is TGTGCCAGCAGTTACGTGGCTAGCGGGCAGGGTGAGCAGTACTTC. Encoded protein: CASSYVASGQGEQYF.

A few counts support this clonotype. The V gene is TRBV10-3, the J gene TRBJ2-5; tentatively, D is TRBD1 or TRBD2 (5 bases each). There are 14 residues in the CDR3. V lost 3 bases to trimming and J lost 5 bases, with 13 bases between them. Germline values: CDR1 ENHRY, CDR2 SYGVKD. CDR3 bases: TGTGCCATCAGTGATCCAGGGAGACGGGAGACCCAGTACTTC. Translated, it gives CAISDPGRRETQYF.

This clonotype was detected a few times. The junction and the germline gene differ at one end; a read error may be behind it. This chain's CDR3 is CASSPRAADF. The CDR3 DNA is TGTGCCAGCAGCCCCCGGGCCGCCGACTTC. The V call is TRBV11-2, the J call TRBJ2-5; no clear D gene. The CDR3 extends over 10 amino acids. CDR1 is SGHAT and CDR2 is FQNNGV in the germline V gene.

The chain has TRBV28 and TRBJ2-1, with D hard to call. There are 14 residues in the CDR3. The ends were cut back, 5 bases at V and 0 bases at J, with 8 bases in the middle. Germline CDR1 and CDR2: MDHEN and SYDVKM. The CDR3 DNA follows: TGTGCCAGCAGTCCACCGAGCTCCTACAATGAGCAGTTCTTC. The encoded protein is CASSPPSSYNEQFF.

The V and J genes are TRBV4-1 and TRBJ1-5, with 11 bases identical to TRBD1. Losses at the gene ends were 5 bases for V and 4 bases for J; bases not matched to a gene: 4. CDR1 and CDR2 from the germline V gene are MGHRA and YSYEKL. The CDR3 consists of 15 residues. DNA for the CDR3: TGCGCCAGCAGCTTCCGGGACAGGGGGAATCAGCCCCAGCATTTT. This codes for CASSFRDRGNQPQHF.

The genes are TRBV3-1 and TRBJ2-5, with a tentative D call TRBD2 (6 bases). Near its end, the DNA agrees better with TRBJ2-1, so the J call may be wrong. CDR3 size: 16 residues. Looked up from germline, CDR1 is LGHDT and CDR2 is YNNKEL (reference sequence). CDR3 loop: CASSGRGRLVMGEQFF. In nucleotides, the CDR3 is TGTGCCAGCAGCGGGCGGGGAAGACTAGTGATGGGTGAGCAGTTCTTC.

Only a few counts were recorded for this clonotype. V gene TRBV10-3 combines with J gene TRBJ1-1; possible D gene TRBD1, 6 bases. CDR1 ENHRY and CDR2 SYGVKD come from the germline V gene. The CDR3 has 15 amino acids. The V end lost 4 bases, the J end lost 3 bases, and 15 bases lay between the germline ends. The CDR3 loop reads CAISGAQNRDTEAFF. The CDR3 DNA follows: TGTGCCATCAGTGGAGCACAGAACAGGGACACTGAAGCTTTCTTT.

The J gene is TRBJ2-1, the V gene TRBV19; 10 bases fit TRBD2. The germline CDR1 and CDR2 sequences are LNHDA and SQIVND (reference sequence). The CDR3 is made up of 13 amino acids. V trimming: 3 bases; J trimming: 9 bases; junction bases outside the gene matches: 2. The CDR3 nucleotides are TGTGCCAGTAGTATCGCTAGCGGGAGTGAGCAGTTCTTC. Its protein product is CASSIASGSEQFF.

The sample holds a few counts of this clonotype. This chain uses TRBV3-1 with TRBJ2-5; D unclear. There are 15 residues in the CDR3. The ends were cut back, 1 base at V and 0 bases at J, with 9 bases in the middle. Germline V gene data show CDR1 as LGHDT and CDR2 as YNNKEL (reference sequence). The CDR3 DNA sequence: TGTGCCAGCAGCCAAGGGTTAGAGTACCAAGAGACCCAGTACTTC. It translates to CASSQGLEYQETQYF.

The V gene is TRBV9, the J gene TRBJ2-1; 9 bases are shared with TRBD2. Germline loops: CDR1 SGDLS, CDR2 YYNGEE. The CDR3 is 13 residues long. V lost 6 bases, J lost 4 bases, and 2 bases stayed unmatched. The CDR3 region has the DNA TGTGCCAGCAACCTAGCGGGGTACAATGAGCAGTTCTTC. Its protein is CASNLAGYNEQFF.

This clonotype was observed a handful of times. One end of the junction varies from germline; a read error may be responsible. The chain links TRBV6-1 to TRBJ2-4; perhaps D is TRBD1 or TRBD2 (5 bases each). The CDR3 is 14 residues long. Germline CDR1 MNHNS, CDR2 SASEGT. Here the CDR3 reads CAGRDVGSKNIQYF. CDR3 nucleotide sequence: TGTGCCGGCAGGGACGTCGGTTCCAAAAACATTCAGTACTTC.